This T cell receptor (beta chain) derives from a study of Ad26.COV2.S vaccination and SARS-CoV-2 variants. Assay used: immunoSEQ multiplex PCR; TCRdb lists only in-frame clones, some missing. The sample holds some 640,000 clones, roughly nine tenths seen once. Trimming removed 10 bases at V and 1 base at J, with 10 bases between. Germline values: CDR1 SEHNR, CDR2 FQNEAQ (reference sequence). The CDR3 spans 12 residues. The treatment: 15 to 20 received Ad26.COV2.S at low or high dose, single or two shots; about 5 received placebo; per-sample allocation not given. On day 63 after the first injection, vaccine and placebo recipients gave samples.

Sequencing used peripheral blood, obtained in a trial of Ad26.COV2.S vaccine versus placebo. The receptor comes from a person aged 18-65 years who received the Ad26.COV2.S COVID-19 vaccine or a placebo. The chain has TRBV7-9 and TRBJ1-1, with D possibly TRBD1 on 6 matching bases. CDR3: CAIETGNTEAFF. CDR3 coding DNA: TGTGCCATCGAGACAGGGAACACTGAAGCTTTCTTT. The full variable domain, rest sourced from reference TRBV7-9 and TRBJ1-1, is DTGVSQNPRHKITKRGQNVTFRCDPISEHNRLYWYRQTLGQGPEFLTYFQNEAQLEKSRLLSDRFSAERPKGSFSTLEIQRTEQGDSAMYLCAIETGNTEAFFGQGTRLTVV.